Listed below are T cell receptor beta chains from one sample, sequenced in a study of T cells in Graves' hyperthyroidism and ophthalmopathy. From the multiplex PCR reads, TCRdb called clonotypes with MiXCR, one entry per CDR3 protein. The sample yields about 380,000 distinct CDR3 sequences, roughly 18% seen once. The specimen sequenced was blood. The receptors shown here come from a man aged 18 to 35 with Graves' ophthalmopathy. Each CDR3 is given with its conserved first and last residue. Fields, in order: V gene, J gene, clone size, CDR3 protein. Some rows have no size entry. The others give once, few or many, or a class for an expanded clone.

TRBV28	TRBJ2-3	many	CASSSAGATISTDTQYF
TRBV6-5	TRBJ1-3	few	CASSYSLGTTSGNTIYF
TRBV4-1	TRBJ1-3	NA	CASRPTALGNTIYF
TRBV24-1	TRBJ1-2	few	CATSDPDTNYGYTF
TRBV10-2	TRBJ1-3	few	CASSESGTAGNTIYF
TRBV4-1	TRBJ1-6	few	CASSQEGAGWNSPLHF
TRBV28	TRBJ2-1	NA	CASSRVVRSPPNEQFF
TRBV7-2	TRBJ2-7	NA	CASSPGTGVPPYEQYF
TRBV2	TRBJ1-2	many	CASSETLLYGYTF
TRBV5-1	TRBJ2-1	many	CASSLAGVFIQGVGEQFF
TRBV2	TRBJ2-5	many	CARQTSGAGETQYF
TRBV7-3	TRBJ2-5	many	CASSLLGSRGETQYF
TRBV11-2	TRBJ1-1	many	CASSLQGATEAFF
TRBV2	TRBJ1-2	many	CASSDGGSYGYTF
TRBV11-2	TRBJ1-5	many	CASSLVGGANQPQHF
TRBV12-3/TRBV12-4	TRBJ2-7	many	CASRPTGGNYEQYF
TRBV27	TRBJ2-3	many	CASSPGQGLDTQYF
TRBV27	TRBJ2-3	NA	CASSDSYTQYF
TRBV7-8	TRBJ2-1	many	CASSATVAVYEQFF
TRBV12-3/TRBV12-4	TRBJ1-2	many	CASSDRDGGLGYTF
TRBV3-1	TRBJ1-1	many	CASSEIPGPLNTEAFF
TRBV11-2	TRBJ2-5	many	CASSLVRGALETQYF
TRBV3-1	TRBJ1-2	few	CASSQGTGITF
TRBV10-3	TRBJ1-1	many	CAISPDGGLNTEAFF
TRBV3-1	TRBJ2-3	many	CASSQDRRVLDTQYF
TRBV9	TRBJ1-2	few	CASSLWPGATNYGYTF
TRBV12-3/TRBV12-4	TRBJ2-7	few	CASSLIDSYEQYF
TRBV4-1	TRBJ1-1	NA	CASSQGRDRGRTEAFF
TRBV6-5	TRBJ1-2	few	CASSFQGEGYGYTF
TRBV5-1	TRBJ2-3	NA	CASSLWTGGADTQYF
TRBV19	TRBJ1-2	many	CASSGDWDREDYGYTF
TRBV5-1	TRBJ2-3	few	CASGTGGEADTQYF
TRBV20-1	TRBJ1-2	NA	CSAVSPGRLTMDYTF
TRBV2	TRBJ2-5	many	CASSVRGGRETQYF
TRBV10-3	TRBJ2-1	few	CAISGTSVLSSYNEQFF
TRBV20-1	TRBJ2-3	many	CSASVGRVADTQYF
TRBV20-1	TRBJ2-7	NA	CSARERGGSYEQYF
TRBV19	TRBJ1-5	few	CASLSWTGDSNQPQHF
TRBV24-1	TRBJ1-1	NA	CATSDSDGGSNTEAFF
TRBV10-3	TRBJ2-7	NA	CAISESTTPDEQYF
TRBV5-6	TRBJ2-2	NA	CASSMYREVTGELFF
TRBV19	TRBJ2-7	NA	CASSSNFGTGTYEQYF
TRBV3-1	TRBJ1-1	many	CASSQDQGGGTEAFF
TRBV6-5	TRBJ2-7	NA	CASSYSGPYEQYF